A selection of T cell receptor beta chains follows, all from one sample in a study of cytomegalovirus exposure and HLA in healthy donors. Sequencing used immunoSEQ multiplex PCR; TCRdb keeps in-frame clones, though not all of them. Of around 200,000 clones in the sample, 65% to 90% were seen once. Material: PBMCs. Receptors originate from a woman in her thirties in good health and CMV-seronegative. The CDR3 runs from the conserved cysteine through the conserved F or W. D genes are given only for firm matches. Only part of the rows carry a size: once, few, many, or a class if the clone is expanded.

D gene: TRBD1; clone size: .; V gene: TRBV9; J gene: TRBJ2-5; CDR3 protein: CASSPRQGFQETQYF; CDR3 DNA: TGTGCCAGCAGCCCCCGACAGGGGTTCCAAGAGACCCAGTACTTC
D gene: .; clone size: .; V gene: TRBV9; J gene: TRBJ2-1; CDR3 protein: CASSVRDEQFF; CDR3 DNA: TGTGCCAGCAGCGTCAGGGATGAGCAGTTCTTC
D gene: TRBD2; clone size: .; V gene: TRBV6-5; J gene: TRBJ2-1; CDR3 protein: CASQLAPYNEQFF; CDR3 DNA: TGTGCCAGCCAACTAGCGCCCTACAATGAGCAGTTCTTC
D gene: TRBD2; clone size: few; V gene: TRBV5-1; J gene: TRBJ2-5; CDR3 protein: CASSLPGLAGGSQYF; CDR3 DNA: TGCGCCAGCAGCCTGCCGGGACTAGCGGGGGGCTCCCAGTACTTC
D gene: .; clone size: .; V gene: TRBV2; J gene: TRBJ1-4; CDR3 protein: CASSSGGYSNEKLFF; CDR3 DNA: TGTGCCAGCAGCTCTGGGGGGTACTCTAATGAAAAACTGTTTTTT
D gene: TRBD2; clone size: .; V gene: TRBV6-6; J gene: TRBJ2-7; CDR3 protein: CASSYSGIAGGGEQYF; CDR3 DNA: TGTGCCAGCAGTTACTCCGGAATAGCGGGGGGCGGCGAGCAGTACTTC
D gene: TRBD2; clone size: .; V gene: TRBV5-1; J gene: TRBJ2-3; CDR3 protein: CASSLETPAGISTDTQYF; CDR3 DNA: TGCGCCAGCAGCTTGGAAACCCCAGCGGGGATTAGCACAGATACGCAGTATTTT
D gene: TRBD1; clone size: .; V gene: TRBV2; J gene: TRBJ1-4; CDR3 protein: CASRVQTGEKLFF; CDR3 DNA: TGTGCCAGCAGAGTACAGACAGGGGAAAAACTGTTTTTT
D gene: .; clone size: once; V gene: TRBV7-3; J gene: TRBJ1-2; CDR3 protein: CASSPGTRESYGYTF; CDR3 DNA: TGTGCCAGCAGCCCCGGGACAAGGGAATCCTATGGCTACACCTTC
D gene: .; clone size: once; V gene: TRBV28; J gene: TRBJ2-7; CDR3 protein: CASSLRQYEQYF; CDR3 DNA: TGTGCCAGCAGTCTCCGACAGTACGAGCAGTACTTC
D gene: .; clone size: .; V gene: TRBV4-2; J gene: TRBJ2-3; CDR3 protein: CASSQGRGGADTQYF; CDR3 DNA: TGTGCCAGCAGCCAAGGGAGGGGCGGGGCAGATACGCAGTATTTT
D gene: .; clone size: .; V gene: TRBV20-1; J gene: TRBJ2-1; CDR3 protein: CSAAHDNEQFF; CDR3 DNA: TGCAGTGCAGCCCATGACAATGAGCAGTTCTTC
D gene: .; clone size: .; V gene: TRBV15; J gene: TRBJ2-1; CDR3 protein: CATSSYGLEQFF; CDR3 DNA: TGTGCCACCAGCAGCTACGGACTTGAGCAGTTCTTC
D gene: TRBD1; clone size: once; V gene: TRBV4-1; J gene: TRBJ2-1; CDR3 protein: CASSFGQVRDEQFF; CDR3 DNA: TGCGCCAGCAGCTTCGGACAGGTCAGGGATGAGCAGTTCTTC